A selection of T cell receptor beta chains follows, all from one sample in a study of Graves' ophthalmopathy and Graves' hyperthyroidism. From the multiplex PCR reads, TCRdb called clonotypes with MiXCR, one entry per CDR3 protein. In the table there are 45,000 to 60,000 distinct CDR3 sequences, less than 55% of which are singletons. Sequencing was carried out using peripheral blood. These receptors all stem from an adult woman with Graves' ophthalmopathy. Both conserved end residues are part of each CDR3. A D gene is named only where the DNA matches it firmly. Size is stated for part of the rows, as once, few or many counts, or as a class when the clone is expanded.

J,D,size,V,length,CDR3,DNA
TRBJ2-1,TRBD2,medium-sized,TRBV29-1,14,CSGRLAGLYNEQFF,TGCAGCGGGAGACTAGCGGGACTCTACAATGAGCAGTTCTTC
TRBJ2-1,-,many,TRBV19,14,CASSITGSPNEQFF,TGTGCCAGTAGTATAACCGGGTCCCCGAATGAGCAGTTCTTC
TRBJ1-4,-,once,TRBV2,16,CASSGISGTFNEKLFF,TGTGCCAGCAGTGGCATTTCCGGAACCTTTAATGAAAAACTGTTTTTT
TRBJ1-5,-,many,TRBV28,14,CASNRYLSNQPQHF,TGTGCCAGCAATAGGTATTTGAGCAATCAGCCCCAGCATTTT
TRBJ1-2,-,-,TRBV3-1,15,CASSESTTGHEGYTF,TGTGCCAGCAGCGAGTCGACCACGGGTCATGAGGGCTACACCTTC
TRBJ2-7,TRBD2,many,TRBV4-2,15,CASSPAGTSGTEQYF,TGTGCCAGCAGCCCAGCCGGGACTAGCGGGACCGAGCAGTACTTC
TRBJ2-1,-,many,TRBV20-1,16,CSARDPSAVRGIEQLF,TGCAGTGCTAGAGATCCCTCAGCGGTCCGAGGGATTGAGCAGCTCTTC
TRBJ1-5,-,medium-sized,TRBV7-2,12,CASSLPNQPQHF,TGTGCCAGCAGCTTACCCAATCAGCCCCAGCATTTT
TRBJ2-1,TRBD2,-,TRBV19,15,CARGLAGVARGEQFF,TGTGCCAGGGGGCTAGCGGGAGTCGCTAGGGGTGAGCAGTTCTTC
TRBJ2-7,TRBD1,-,TRBV9,19,CASSVGGGDRALDMAEQYF,TGTGCCAGCAGCGTAGGGGGGGGGGACAGGGCCCTTGATATGGCCGAGCAGTACTTC
TRBJ1-1,TRBD1,-,TRBV7-2,15,CASSLVGTGITEAFF,TGTGCCAGCAGCTTAGTGGGGACAGGGATCACTGAAGCTTTCTTT
TRBJ2-5,-,-,TRBV15,14,CATSSIADRETQYF,TGTGCCACCAGCAGCATAGCGGACAGAGAGACCCAGTACTTC
TRBJ1-1,-,-,TRBV7-9,14,CASSSPNMNTEAFF,TGTGCCAGCAGCTCTCCCAATATGAACACTGAAGCTTTCTTT
TRBJ2-1,TRBD2,many,TRBV9,15,CASSVGAGGQNEQFF,TGTGCCAGCAGCGTAGGCGCGGGAGGGCAGAATGAGCAGTTCTTC
TRBJ1-1,-,many,TRBV4-3,14,CASSQDGVGTEAFF,TGCGCCAGCAGCCAAGATGGGGTAGGAACTGAAGCTTTCTTT
TRBJ1-2,-,-,TRBV6-1,10,CATTSHGYTF,TGTGCCACCACTAGCCATGGCTACACCTTC
TRBJ2-1,-,once,TRBV5-6,15,CASSLLAGQGNVGFF,TGTGCCAGCAGCCTCCTAGCGGGACAGGGAAATGTGGGGTTCTTC